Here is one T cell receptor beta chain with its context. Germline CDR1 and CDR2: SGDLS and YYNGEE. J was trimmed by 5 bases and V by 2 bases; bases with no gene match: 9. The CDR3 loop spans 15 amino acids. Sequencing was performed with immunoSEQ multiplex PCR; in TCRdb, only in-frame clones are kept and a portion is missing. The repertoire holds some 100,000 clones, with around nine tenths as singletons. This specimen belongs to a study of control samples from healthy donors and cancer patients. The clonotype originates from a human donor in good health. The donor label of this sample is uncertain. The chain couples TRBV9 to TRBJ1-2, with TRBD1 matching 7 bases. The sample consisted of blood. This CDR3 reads CASSVGQTTRYGYTF. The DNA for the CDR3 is TGTGCCAGCAGCGTGGGACAGACTACTAGATATGGCTACACCTTC.